This is a list of T cell receptor beta chains from one sample in a study of cytomegalovirus exposure and HLA in healthy donors. Produced via immunoSEQ multiplex PCR; TCRdb's table is partial and in-frame only. The sample has some 92,000 clones; approximately 79% are singletons. Sample: PBMCs. The receptors here all came from a man aged 25 to 45 in good health and CMV-seronegative. CDR3s include the opening cysteine and the closing phenylalanine or tryptophan. Each record gives: clone size, D gene, J gene, V gene, CDR3 DNA, CDR3 protein. D genes are given only for firm matches. The size entry is marked missing in some rows and otherwise reads once, few, many or a size class.

size: -; D: TRBD1; J: TRBJ2-7; V: TRBV5-1; DNA: TGCGCCAGCAGCACGGGACAGATGTCCTACGAGCAGTACTTC; CDR3: CASSTGQMSYEQYF
size: few; D: TRBD1; J: TRBJ1-6; V: TRBV5-4; DNA: TGTGCCAGCAGCGGAGACAGGGTGGATTCACCCCTCCACTTT; CDR3: CASSGDRVDSPLHF
size: -; D: TRBD1; J: TRBJ1-1; V: TRBV6-5; DNA: TGTGCCAGCAGTTACCCGGGACAGGGGGCTCGGGCTTTCTTT; CDR3: CASSYPGQGARAFF
size: -; D: -; J: TRBJ1-4; V: TRBV4-2; DNA: TGTGCCAGCAGCCAAGCTCTAGGGGGTGACAATGAAAAACTGTTTTTT; CDR3: CASSQALGGDNEKLFF
size: -; D: -; J: TRBJ2-3; V: TRBV29-1; DNA: TGCAGCGCCGACGGGCGGGGCCTGGGGGATACGCAGTATTTT; CDR3: CSADGRGLGDTQYF
size: -; D: -; J: TRBJ2-2; V: TRBV25-1; DNA: TGTGCCAGCACCCGATTACAGGGATCCACCGGGGAGCTGTTTTTT; CDR3: CASTRLQGSTGELFF
size: -; D: -; J: TRBJ2-5; V: TRBV5-4; DNA: TGTGCCAGCAGCCGGAGCGGATCCCTCCAAGAGACCCAGTACTTC; CDR3: CASSRSGSLQETQYF
size: -; D: -; J: TRBJ1-1; V: TRBV2; DNA: TGTGCCAGCGGTCAACAGGGGAACACTGAAGCTTTCTTT; CDR3: CASGQQGNTEAFF
size: -; D: TRBD2; J: TRBJ2-1; V: TRBV25-1; DNA: TGTGCCAGCAGTGCTAACCGGGGGGGGGCAAACAATGAGCAGTTCTTC; CDR3: CASSANRGGANNEQFF
size: -; D: -; J: TRBJ1-2; V: TRBV5-6; DNA: TGTGCCAGCAGCTTAAACAGCCTCAACGGCATTTATGGCTACACCTTC; CDR3: CASSLNSLNGIYGYTF
size: -; D: TRBD2; J: TRBJ2-7; V: TRBV5-1; DNA: TGCGCCAGCAGCTTGCGGCGGGGGGGGGACGAGCAGTACTTC; CDR3: CASSLRRGGDEQYF
size: once; D: TRBD2; J: TRBJ2-1; V: TRBV5-4; DNA: TGTGCCAGCAGCCAGGGACTAGCGGGGGGGCGTGGTGAGCAGTTCTTC; CDR3: CASSQGLAGGRGEQFF
size: -; D: TRBD1; J: TRBJ2-7; V: TRBV30; DNA: TGTGCCTGGAGTCCGGGGACAGTCTCCTACGAGCAGTACTTC; CDR3: CAWSPGTVSYEQYF
size: -; D: -; J: TRBJ2-1; V: TRBV7-2; DNA: TGTGCCAGCAGCTTGAATACAGGGTACGATGAGCAGTTCTTC; CDR3: CASSLNTGYDEQFF
size: few; D: TRBD1; J: TRBJ1-1; V: TRBV5-6; DNA: TGTGCCAGCAGCCGGGGGACAGGGCAACCCACTGAAGCTTTCTTT; CDR3: CASSRGTGQPTEAFF
size: few; D: TRBD1; J: TRBJ1-1; V: TRBV5-1; DNA: TGCGCCAGCAGACGGGGACAGGGGGAGGTGACTGAAGCTTTCTTT; CDR3: CASRRGQGEVTEAFF
size: -; D: TRBD2; J: TRBJ2-1; V: TRBV28; DNA: TGTGCCAGCAGTTTTCAGGCGGGGGGGCTTGATGAGCAGTTCTTC; CDR3: CASSFQAGGLDEQFF
size: -; D: TRBD1; J: TRBJ1-2; V: TRBV29-1; DNA: TGCAGCGCCGGGACAGGGGTTATTTTCTATGGCTACACCTTC; CDR3: CSAGTGVIFYGYTF
size: -; D: -; J: TRBJ2-3; V: TRBV7-9; DNA: TGTGCCAGCAGCGTCGGGTTTCGAGGAGAGTTGAGGGATACGCAGTATTTT; CDR3: CASSVGFRGELRDTQYF
size: -; D: -; J: TRBJ1-4; V: TRBV5-1; DNA: TGCGCCAGCAGCTTGGGGCAGGGGAGTAATGAAAAACTGTTTTTT; CDR3: CASSLGQGSNEKLFF
size: -; D: -; J: TRBJ1-2; V: TRBV7-2; DNA: TGTGCCAGCAGCTTAGCGTGGCAGGGTCGTGGCTACACCTTC; CDR3: CASSLAWQGRGYTF
size: -; D: -; J: TRBJ1-5; V: TRBV7-9; DNA: TGTGCCAGCAGCTTAGGACACGGTAATCAGCCCCAGCATTTT; CDR3: CASSLGHGNQPQHF
size: -; D: -; J: TRBJ2-7; V: TRBV28; DNA: TGTGCCAGCAGTCTTCAACGGGGCGAGCAGTACTTC; CDR3: CASSLQRGEQYF
size: -; D: TRBD1; J: TRBJ2-7; V: TRBV27; DNA: TGTGCCAGCAGTGAGAGGACAGGGTTCTACGAGCAGTACTTC; CDR3: CASSERTGFYEQYF
size: -; D: -; J: TRBJ1-1; V: TRBV6-5; DNA: TGTGCCAGCAGTGGGGAGGGCACTGAAGCTTTCTTT; CDR3: CASSGEGTEAFF
size: -; D: -; J: TRBJ2-3; V: TRBV7-6; DNA: TGTGCCAGCAGCGAAAGGTCAACAGGGCCAGATACGCAGTATTTT; CDR3: CASSERSTGPDTQYF
size: -; D: TRBD2; J: TRBJ2-1; V: TRBV7-9; DNA: TGTGCCAGCAGCCTAGCGGGAGTTAAGCAGTTCTTC; CDR3: CASSLAGVKQFF
size: -; D: TRBD1; J: TRBJ1-3; V: TRBV30; DNA: TGTGCCTGGATGGACAGGGTCTCTGGAAACACCATATATTTT; CDR3: CAWMDRVSGNTIYF
size: -; D: -; J: TRBJ2-1; V: TRBV30; DNA: TGTGCCTGGAGATCCGGGAACTACAATGAGCAGTTCTTC; CDR3: CAWRSGNYNEQFF
size: -; D: TRBD1; J: TRBJ1-1; V: TRBV30; DNA: TGTGCCTGGAGTGCGGGACAGGCGGCGGACACTGAAGCTTTCTTT; CDR3: CAWSAGQAADTEAFF
size: -; D: TRBD1; J: TRBJ2-3; V: TRBV19; DNA: TGTGCCAGTAGTAAGGGACAGGGCACCGCTACGCAGTATTTT; CDR3: CASSKGQGTATQYF
size: -; D: -; J: TRBJ1-2; V: TRBV5-1; DNA: TGCGCCAGCAGCTTCGGAGAGGCTCTCACCCATGGCTACACCTTC; CDR3: CASSFGEALTHGYTF
size: -; D: -; J: TRBJ1-1; V: TRBV4-2; DNA: TGTGCCAGCAGCCAAGATGGTTGGGGGGTTATGAACACTGAAGCTTTCTTT; CDR3: CASSQDGWGVMNTEAFF
size: -; D: TRBD1; J: TRBJ1-2; V: TRBV7-2; DNA: TGTGCCAGCAGCAAACAGGGGTACTATGGCTACACCTTC; CDR3: CASSKQGYYGYTF
size: -; D: -; J: TRBJ1-5; V: TRBV6-1; DNA: TGTGCCAGCAGTGAAGCGGGGACAAGGGGGAATCAGCCCCAGCATTTT; CDR3: CASSEAGTRGNQPQHF
size: -; D: TRBD1; J: TRBJ2-7; V: TRBV19; DNA: TGTGCCAGTAACCCCTCGGGACAGGGTGTCGACGAGCAGTACTTC; CDR3: CASNPSGQGVDEQYF
size: -; D: -; J: TRBJ1-5; V: TRBV4-2; DNA: TGTGCCAGCAGCCAAGAACAGCCAAATCAGCCCCAGCATTTT; CDR3: CASSQEQPNQPQHF
size: -; D: -; J: TRBJ1-1; V: TRBV29-1; DNA: TGCAGCCTCTCGTTGGGCATAAACACTGAAGCTTTCTTT; CDR3: CSLSLGINTEAFF
size: -; D: -; J: TRBJ2-3; V: TRBV7-9; DNA: TGTGCCAGCAGCTTAATCGGTGGGGGGAGCAATACGCAGTATTTT; CDR3: CASSLIGGGSNTQYF
size: -; D: -; J: TRBJ1-3; V: TRBV19; DNA: TGTGCCAGTATTAACAACCCTGGAAACACCATATATTTT; CDR3: CASINNPGNTIYF
size: -; D: TRBD1; J: TRBJ1-5; V: TRBV2; DNA: TGTGCCAGCAGTGAAGAACAGGGGTCTGGTCAGCCCCAGCATTTT; CDR3: CASSEEQGSGQPQHF
size: -; D: -; J: TRBJ1-2; V: TRBV5-6; DNA: TGTGCCAGCAGCTTTCCGGAGACTAACTATGGCTACACCTTC; CDR3: CASSFPETNYGYTF
size: -; D: TRBD1; J: TRBJ2-1; V: TRBV7-8; DNA: TGTGCCAGCAGCTCCCGGACAGGGGAAATTCACAATGAGCAGTTCTTC; CDR3: CASSSRTGEIHNEQFF
size: -; D: TRBD1; J: TRBJ1-5; V: TRBV30; DNA: TGTGCCTGGAGTGCCCGGACAGGGTGGGATCAGCCCCAGCATTTT; CDR3: CAWSARTGWDQPQHF
size: -; D: -; J: TRBJ2-7; V: TRBV28; DNA: TGTGCCAGCAGTTTGAGGGCCAGTCACTACGAGCAGTACTTC; CDR3: CASSLRASHYEQYF
size: once; D: TRBD1; J: TRBJ1-1; V: TRBV9; DNA: TGTGCCAGCAGCGTAGCTACAGGGGCGAACACTGAAGCTTTCTTT; CDR3: CASSVATGANTEAFF
size: -; D: -; J: TRBJ2-7; V: TRBV20-1; DNA: TGCAGTGCTAGCAGGCCTGAGCAGTACTTC; CDR3: CSASRPEQYF
size: -; D: TRBD1; J: TRBJ2-5; V: TRBV11-2; DNA: TGTGCCAGCAGCCGTGCCGGGACAGGGAAACAAGAGACCCAGTACTTC; CDR3: CASSRAGTGKQETQYF
size: -; D: TRBD1; J: TRBJ1-2; V: TRBV5-6; DNA: TGTGCCAGCATCCCACGGGACAGCCTTCCCTATGGCTACACCTTC; CDR3: CASIPRDSLPYGYTF
size: -; D: TRBD1; J: TRBJ1-2; V: TRBV19; DNA: TGTGCCAGTAGTCCAGGGGGGACAGCCTACTATGGCTACACCTTC; CDR3: CASSPGGTAYYGYTF
size: -; D: TRBD1; J: TRBJ1-4; V: TRBV5-1; DNA: TGCGCCAGCAGCAAGGGACAGGGGGAGGAAAAACTGTTTTTT; CDR3: CASSKGQGEEKLFF
size: -; D: TRBD1; J: TRBJ1-1; V: TRBV29-1; DNA: TGCAGCGTCAAAGAACAGGGGATTAGGAACACTGAAGCTTTCTTT; CDR3: CSVKEQGIRNTEAFF
size: -; D: -; J: TRBJ2-7; V: TRBV4-3; DNA: TGCGCCAGCAGCCAACACAAGGACAGATCCTACGAGCAGTACTTC; CDR3: CASSQHKDRSYEQYF
size: -; D: -; J: TRBJ1-1; V: TRBV6-5; DNA: TGTGCCAGCCTCCCCGGCGACAGGCAATTGACTGAAGCTTTCTTT; CDR3: CASLPGDRQLTEAFF